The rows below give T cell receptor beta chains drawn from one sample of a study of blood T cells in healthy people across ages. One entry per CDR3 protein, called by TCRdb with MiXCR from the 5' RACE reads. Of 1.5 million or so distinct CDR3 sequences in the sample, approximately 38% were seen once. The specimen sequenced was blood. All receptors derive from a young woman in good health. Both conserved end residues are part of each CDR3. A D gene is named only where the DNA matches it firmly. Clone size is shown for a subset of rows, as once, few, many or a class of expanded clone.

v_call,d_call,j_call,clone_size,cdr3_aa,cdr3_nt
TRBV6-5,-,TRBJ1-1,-,CASSSSPGQNTEAFF,TGTGCCAGCAGTTCCTCCCCGGGACAAAACACTGAAGCTTTCTTT
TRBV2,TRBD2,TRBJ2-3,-,CASSGEGPDTQYF,TGTGCCAGCAGTGGGGAGGGGCCAGATACGCAGTATTTT
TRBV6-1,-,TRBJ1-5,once,CASRKGASNQPQHF,TGTGCCAGCAGAAAAGGGGCGAGCAATCAGCCCCAGCATTTT
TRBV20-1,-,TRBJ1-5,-,CSARKGGSGQPQHF,TGCAGTGCTAGAAAAGGGGGAAGTGGGCAGCCCCAGCATTTT
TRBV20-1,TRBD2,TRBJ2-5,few,CSASRISGLVYETQYF,TGCAGTGCTAGTAGGATTTCGGGACTAGTCTACGAGACCCAGTACTTC
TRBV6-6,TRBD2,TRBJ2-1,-,CASSYLRLAGGNNEQFF,TGTGCCAGCAGTTACCTACGACTAGCGGGAGGGAACAATGAGCAGTTCTTC
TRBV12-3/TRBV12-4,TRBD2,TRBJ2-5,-,CASSFGSGGYQETQYF,TGTGCCAGCAGTTTCGGCAGCGGGGGGTACCAAGAGACCCAGTACTTC
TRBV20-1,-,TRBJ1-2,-,CSATSTWGGSIRGGYTF,TGCAGTGCTACCTCTACCTGGGGGGGAAGTATCCGGGGTGGCTACACCTTC
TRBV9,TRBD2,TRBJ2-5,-,CASSVSFGTSGSYETQYF,TGTGCCAGCAGCGTTTCGTTCGGGACTAGCGGGAGTTACGAGACCCAGTACTTC
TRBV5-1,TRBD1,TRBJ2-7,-,CASSSDRDCEQYF,TGCGCCAGCAGCTCCGACAGGGATTGCGAGCAGTACTTC
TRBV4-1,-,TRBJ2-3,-,CASSWSFSYTDTQYF,TGCGCCAGCAGTTGGTCATTTAGCTACACAGATACGCAGTATTTT
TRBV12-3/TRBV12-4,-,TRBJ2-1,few,CASIPTIEYNEQFF,TGTGCCAGCATACCAACAATCGAATACAATGAGCAGTTCTTC
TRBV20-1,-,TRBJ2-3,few,CSARNPGKPTDTQYF,TGCAGTGCTCGTAATCCGGGAAAACCCACAGATACGCAGTATTTT
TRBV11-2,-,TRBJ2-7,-,CASSLGGGGTRFYEQYF,TGTGCCAGCAGCTTAGGCGGTGGGGGGACCAGATTCTACGAGCAGTACTTC
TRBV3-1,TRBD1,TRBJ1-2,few,CASSQVNRGKGGYTF,TGTGCCAGCAGCCAAGTTAACAGGGGGAAGGGAGGCTACACCTTC
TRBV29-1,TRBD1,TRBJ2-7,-,CSVGGGTGVEQYF,TGCAGCGTTGGGGGCGGGACAGGGGTCGAGCAGTACTTC
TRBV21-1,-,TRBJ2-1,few,CASIRRVNYNEQFF,TGTGCCAGCATTCGGCGGGTAAACTACAATGAGCAGTTCTTC
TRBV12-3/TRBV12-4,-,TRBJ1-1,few,CASREQQNTEAFF,TGTGCCAGCAGGGAACAGCAGAACACTGAAGCTTTCTTT
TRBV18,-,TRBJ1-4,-,CASSPSGQATNEKLFF,TGTGCCAGCTCACCAAGCGGACAAGCAACTAATGAAAAACTGTTTTTT
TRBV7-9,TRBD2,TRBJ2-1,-,CASSPRGASGYNEQFF,TGTGCCAGCAGCCCGCGGGGGGCTAGCGGTTACAATGAGCAGTTCTTC
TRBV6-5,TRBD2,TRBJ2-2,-,CASSELGLAHTGELFF,TGTGCCAGCAGTGAGCTAGGACTAGCGCACACCGGGGAGCTGTTTTTT
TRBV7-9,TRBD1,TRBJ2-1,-,CASSPPTGINEQFF,TGTGCCAGCAGCCCCCCGACAGGGATCAATGAGCAGTTCTTC
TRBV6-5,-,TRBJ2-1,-,CASSRSSVNERFF,TGTGCCAGCAGCCGCTCTTCAGTTAATGAGCGGTTCTTC
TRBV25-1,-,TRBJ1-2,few,CASSDLRGNGYTF,TGTGCCAGCAGTGACTTACGCGGGAACGGCTACACCTTC
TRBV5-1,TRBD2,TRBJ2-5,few,CASSPASTSGQETQYF,TGCGCCAGCAGCCCCGCATCGACTAGCGGCCAAGAGACCCAGTACTTC
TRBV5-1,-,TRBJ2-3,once,CASSLPDLTDTQYF,TGCGCCAGCAGCTTGCCAGACCTCACAGATACGCAGTATTTT
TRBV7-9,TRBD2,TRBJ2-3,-,CASSGPSGGASSDTQYF,TGTGCCAGCAGCGGCCCTAGCGGGGGGGCTTCATCAGATACGCAGTATTTT
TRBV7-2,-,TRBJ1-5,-,CASSLEDRPNNQPQHF,TGTGCCAGCAGCTTAGAGGACCGACCCAACAATCAGCCCCAGCATTTT
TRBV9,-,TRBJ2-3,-,CASSVAPRWGTDTQYF,TGTGCCAGCAGCGTGGCACCGAGGTGGGGCACAGATACGCAGTATTTT